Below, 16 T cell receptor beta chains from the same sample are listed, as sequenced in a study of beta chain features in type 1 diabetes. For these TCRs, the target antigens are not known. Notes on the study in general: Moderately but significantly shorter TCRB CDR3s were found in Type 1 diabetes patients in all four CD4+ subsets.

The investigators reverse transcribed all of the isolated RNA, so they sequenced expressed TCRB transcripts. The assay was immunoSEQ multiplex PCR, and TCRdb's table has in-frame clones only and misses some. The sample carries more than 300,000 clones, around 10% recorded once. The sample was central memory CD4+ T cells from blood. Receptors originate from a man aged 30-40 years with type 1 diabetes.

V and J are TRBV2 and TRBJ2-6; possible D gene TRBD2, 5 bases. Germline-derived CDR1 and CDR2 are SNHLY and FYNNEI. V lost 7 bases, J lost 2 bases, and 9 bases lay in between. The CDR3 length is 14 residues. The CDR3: CASTAETGANVLTF. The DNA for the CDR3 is TGTGCCAGCACAGCGGAAACTGGGGCCAACGTCCTGACTTTC. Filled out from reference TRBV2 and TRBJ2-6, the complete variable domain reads EPEVTQTPSHQVTQMGQEVILRCVPISNHLYFYWYRQILGQKVEFLVSFYNNEISEKSEIFDDQFSVERPDGSNFTLKIRSTKLEDSAMYFCASTAETGANVLTFGAGSRLTVL.

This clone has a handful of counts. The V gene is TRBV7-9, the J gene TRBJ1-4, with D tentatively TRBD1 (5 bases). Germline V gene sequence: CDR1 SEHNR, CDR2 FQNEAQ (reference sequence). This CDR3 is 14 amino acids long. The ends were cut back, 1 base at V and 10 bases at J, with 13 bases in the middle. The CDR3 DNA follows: TGTGCCAGCAGCTTAGGCGGGGGGATCGGAAAACTGTTTTTT. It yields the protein CASSLGGGIGKLFF. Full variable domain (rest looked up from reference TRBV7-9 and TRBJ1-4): DTGVSQNPRHKITKRGQNVTFRCDPISEHNRLYWYRQTLGQGPEFLTYFQNEAQLEKSRLLSDRFSAERPKGSFSTLEIQRTEQGDSAMYLCASSLGGGIGKLFFGSGTQLSVL.

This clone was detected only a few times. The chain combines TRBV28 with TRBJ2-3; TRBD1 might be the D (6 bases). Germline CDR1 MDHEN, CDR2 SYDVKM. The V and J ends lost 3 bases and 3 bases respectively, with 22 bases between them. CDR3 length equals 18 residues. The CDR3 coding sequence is TGTGCCAGCAGTTTCTTCGGGCTATACAGGGAGAGGACAGATACGCAGTATTTT. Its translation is CASSFFGLYRERTDTQYF.

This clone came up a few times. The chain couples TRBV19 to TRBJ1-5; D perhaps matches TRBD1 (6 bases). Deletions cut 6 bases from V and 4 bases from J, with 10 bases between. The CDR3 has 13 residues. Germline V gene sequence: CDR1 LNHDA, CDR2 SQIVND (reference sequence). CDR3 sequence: CASSYRENQPQHF. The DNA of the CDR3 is TGTGCCAGTAGCTACAGGGAAAATCAGCCCCAGCATTTT.

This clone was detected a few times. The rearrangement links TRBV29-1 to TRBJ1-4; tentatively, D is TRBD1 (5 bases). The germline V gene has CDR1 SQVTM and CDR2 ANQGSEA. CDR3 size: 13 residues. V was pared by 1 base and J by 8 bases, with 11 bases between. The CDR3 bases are TGCAGCGTTGAAGCCAGGGAGCGAGAAAAACTGTTTTTT. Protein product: CSVEAREREKLFF.

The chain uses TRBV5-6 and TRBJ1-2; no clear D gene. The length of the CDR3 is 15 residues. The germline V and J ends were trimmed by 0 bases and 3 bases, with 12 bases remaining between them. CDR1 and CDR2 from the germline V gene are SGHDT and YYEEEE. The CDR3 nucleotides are TGTGCCAGCAGCTTGGCCGGGAGGACGGACTATGGCTACACCTTC. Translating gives CASSLAGRTDYGYTF.

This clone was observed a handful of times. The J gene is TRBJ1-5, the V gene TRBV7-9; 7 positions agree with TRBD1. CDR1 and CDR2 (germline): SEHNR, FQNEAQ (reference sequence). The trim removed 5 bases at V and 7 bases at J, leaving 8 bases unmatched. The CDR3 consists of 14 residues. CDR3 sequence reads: CASSPGGSGQPQHF. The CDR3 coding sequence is TGTGCCAGCAGCCCAGGGGGGTCCGGACAGCCCCAGCATTTT.

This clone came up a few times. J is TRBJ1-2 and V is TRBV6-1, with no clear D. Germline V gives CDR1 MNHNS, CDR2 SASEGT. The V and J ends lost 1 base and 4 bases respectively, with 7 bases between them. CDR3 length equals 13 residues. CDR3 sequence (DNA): TGTGCCAGCAGTGAAGATCTAGCCTATGGCTACACCTTC. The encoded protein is CASSEDLAYGYTF.

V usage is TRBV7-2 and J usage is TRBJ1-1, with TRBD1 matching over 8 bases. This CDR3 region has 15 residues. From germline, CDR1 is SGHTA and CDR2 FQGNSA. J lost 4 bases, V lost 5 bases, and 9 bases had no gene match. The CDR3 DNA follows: TGTGCCAGCAGCCCTATCGACAGGGGTAGCACTGAAGCTTTCTTT. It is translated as CASSPIDRGSTEAFF.

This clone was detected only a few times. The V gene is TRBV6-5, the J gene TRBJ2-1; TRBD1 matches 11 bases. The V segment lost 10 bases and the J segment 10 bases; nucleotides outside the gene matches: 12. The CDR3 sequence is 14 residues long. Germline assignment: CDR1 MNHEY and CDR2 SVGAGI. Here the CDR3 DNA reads TGTGCCATCAGCGGACAGGGGGCGCGGGTGGAGCAGTTCTTC. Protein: CAISGQGARVEQFF.

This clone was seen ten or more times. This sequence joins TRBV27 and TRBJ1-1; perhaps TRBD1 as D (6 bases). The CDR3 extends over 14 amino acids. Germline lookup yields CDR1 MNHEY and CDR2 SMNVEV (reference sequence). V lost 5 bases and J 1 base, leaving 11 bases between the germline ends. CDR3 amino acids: CASSPSDRNTEAFF. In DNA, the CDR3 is TGTGCCAGCAGTCCATCGGACAGGAACACTGAAGCTTTCTTT.

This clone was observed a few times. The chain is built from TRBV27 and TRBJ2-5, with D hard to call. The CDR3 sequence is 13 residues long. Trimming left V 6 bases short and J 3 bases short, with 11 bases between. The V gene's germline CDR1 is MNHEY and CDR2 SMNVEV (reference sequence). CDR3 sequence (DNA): TGTGCCAGCAGATTTTTTAATGAAGAGACCCAGTACTTC. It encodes CASRFFNEETQYF.

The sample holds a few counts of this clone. CDR3 loop: CASNLREGVDQPQHF. The CDR3, as DNA: TGTGCCAGCAACCTTAGGGAGGGCGTTGATCAGCCCCAGCATTTT. The rearrangement uses TRBV2 and TRBJ1-5, with unresolved D. Trimming removed 7 bases from V and 5 bases from J, with 18 bases in between. The CDR3 sequence is 15 residues long. Germline loops: CDR1 SNHLY, CDR2 FYNNEI.

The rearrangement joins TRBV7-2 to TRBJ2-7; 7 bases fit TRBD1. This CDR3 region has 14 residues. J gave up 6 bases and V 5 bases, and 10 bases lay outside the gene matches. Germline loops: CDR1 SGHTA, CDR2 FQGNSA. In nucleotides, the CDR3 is TGTGCCAGCAGCCAAGGGGGCAGGGCCCCCGAGCAGTACTTC. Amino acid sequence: CASSQGGRAPEQYF.

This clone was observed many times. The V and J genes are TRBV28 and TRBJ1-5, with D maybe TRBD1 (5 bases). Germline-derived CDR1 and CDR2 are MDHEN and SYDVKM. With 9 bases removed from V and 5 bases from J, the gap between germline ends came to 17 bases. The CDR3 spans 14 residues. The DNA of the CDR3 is TGTGCCAGTACGGAGGGGAACGGGGATCAGCCCCAGCATTTT. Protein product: CASTEGNGDQPQHF.

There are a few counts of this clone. Written as DNA, the CDR3 is TGTGCCAGCAGCCCCGGGACTGGGAATACGCAGTATTTT. Translating gives CASSPGTGNTQYF. The chain uses TRBV7-2 and TRBJ2-3; D might be TRBD2 (6 bases). The V gene lost 5 bases and the J gene lost 7 bases, with 13 bases spanning the gap. Per germline, CDR1 SGHTA and CDR2 FQGNSA. The CDR3 sequence is 13 residues long.